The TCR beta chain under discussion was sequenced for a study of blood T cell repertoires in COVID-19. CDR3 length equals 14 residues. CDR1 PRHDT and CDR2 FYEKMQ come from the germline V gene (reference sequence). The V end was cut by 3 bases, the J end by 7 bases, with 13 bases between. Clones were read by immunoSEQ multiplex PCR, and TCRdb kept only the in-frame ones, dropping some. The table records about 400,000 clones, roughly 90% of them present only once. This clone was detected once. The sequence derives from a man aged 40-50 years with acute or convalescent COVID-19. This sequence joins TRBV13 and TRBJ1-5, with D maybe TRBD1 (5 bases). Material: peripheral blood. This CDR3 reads CASSLGQGGQPQHF. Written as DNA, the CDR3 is TGTGCCAGCAGCTTGGGGCAGGGAGGACAGCCCCAGCATTTT.